This T cell receptor beta chain stems from a study of shared clonotypes between healthy human individuals. Study-level results: Lower generation probabilities were found for non-shared clonotypes than for those shared by all four donors.

Profiled with immunoSEQ multiplex PCR; TCRdb holds only in-frame clones, not every one. The table has 2 million to 2.5 million clones, roughly 95% seen once. Germline values: CDR1 SGHTA, CDR2 FQGNSA. The ends lost 4 bases at V and 3 bases at J; junction bases unmatched: 2. This CDR3 region has 13 residues. This clone was found once. Its antigen is still unknown. The chain recombines TRBV7-2 with TRBJ2-5; TRBD1 aligns across 7 bases. The sequence was collected from a young man in good health. Sequencing used naive CD4+ T cells sorted from blood. Subset here: CD45RA+ positively selected. The CDR3 region is CASSSGQKETQYF. DNA for the CDR3: TGTGCCAGCAGCTCGGGACAGAAAGAGACCCAGTACTTC.